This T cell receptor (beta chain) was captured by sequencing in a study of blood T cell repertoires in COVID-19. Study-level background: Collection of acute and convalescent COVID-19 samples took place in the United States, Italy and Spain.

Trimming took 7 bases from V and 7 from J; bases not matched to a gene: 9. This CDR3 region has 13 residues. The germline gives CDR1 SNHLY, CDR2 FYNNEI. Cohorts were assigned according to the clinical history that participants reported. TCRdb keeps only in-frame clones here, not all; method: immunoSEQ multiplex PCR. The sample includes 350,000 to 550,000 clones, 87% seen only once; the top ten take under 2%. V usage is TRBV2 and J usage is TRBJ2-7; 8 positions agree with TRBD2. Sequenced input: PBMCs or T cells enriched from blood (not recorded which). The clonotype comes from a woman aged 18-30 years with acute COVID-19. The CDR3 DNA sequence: TGTGCCAGCATGGAACGGGAGGGGAAGGAGCAGTACTTC. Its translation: CASMEREGKEQYF.